The clone carrying this T cell receptor (beta chain) came up a few times. Its antigen is as yet unknown. The length of the CDR3 is 15 residues. Trimming removed 1 base at V and 2 bases at J, with 13 bases between. Germline assignment: CDR1 SGHRS and CDR2 YFSETQ. The data were taken from a study of T-cell reconstitution after alpha-beta-depleted transplantation in children. Unique molecular identifiers were built into the TCRbeta library. TCRdb re-called the PCR reads with MiXCR, one entry per CDR3 protein. The sample shows around 500,000 distinct CDR3 sequences, about 23% of them seen only once. Broader study findings: It was newly produced T cells that mostly accounted for T-cell counts and diversity one year after transplant. Certain patients had high TCRbeta diversity at day 60, and it came from recipient T cells and thymic progenitors that survived.

J is TRBJ2-7 and V is TRBV5-1, with D perhaps TRBD1 or TRBD2 (6 bases each). This TCR was recovered from a boy under two years old who had a stem cell transplant for acute myeloid leukemia, so the T cells may come from the graft donor. Here the sequenced sample was PBMCs, mostly from graft donor cells, taken 360 days after TCRalphabeta/CD19-depleted stem cell transplant. Here the CDR3 DNA reads TGCGCCAGCAGCTTGTCGGGGGCAGAGCCCTACGAGCAGTACGTC. As protein: CASSLSGAEPYEQYV.